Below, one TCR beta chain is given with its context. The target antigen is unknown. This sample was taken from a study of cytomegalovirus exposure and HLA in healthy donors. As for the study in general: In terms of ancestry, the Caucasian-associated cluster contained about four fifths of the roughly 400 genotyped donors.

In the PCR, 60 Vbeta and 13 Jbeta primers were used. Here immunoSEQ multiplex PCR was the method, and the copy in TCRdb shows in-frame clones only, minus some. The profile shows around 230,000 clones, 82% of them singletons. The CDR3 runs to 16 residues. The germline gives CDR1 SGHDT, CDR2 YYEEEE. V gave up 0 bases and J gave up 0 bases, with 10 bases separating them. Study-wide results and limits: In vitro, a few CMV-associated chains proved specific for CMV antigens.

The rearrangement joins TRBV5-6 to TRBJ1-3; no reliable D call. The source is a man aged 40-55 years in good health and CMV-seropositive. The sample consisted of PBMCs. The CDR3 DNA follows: TGTGCCAGCAGCTTGGTTCGGGTTAACTCTGGAAACACCATATATTTT. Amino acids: CASSLVRVNSGNTIYF. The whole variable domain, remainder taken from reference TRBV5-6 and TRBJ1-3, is DAGVTQSPTHLIKTRGQQVTLRCSPKSGHDTVSWYQQALGQGPQFIFQYYEEEERQRGNFPDRFSGHQFPNYSSELNVNALLLGDSALYLCASSLVRVNSGNTIYFGEGSWLTVV.